The 5 T cell receptor beta chains below come from one sample, sequenced in a study of T cells expressing NK-cell markers. TCRdb re-called the 5' RACE reads; one entry per CDR3 protein, DNA not given. The repertoire table contains about 260,000 distinct CDR3 sequences. The sample taken for sequencing was blood T cells: a sorted CD56 or NKG2C T cell subset, CD4+ or CD8+ T cells, or bulk PBMC T cells (not recorded which). Receptors originate from a woman between 18 and 70 years old in good health.

The genes are TRBV5-4 and TRBJ1-2; lacking DNA, the TRBD1 call made by TCRdb goes unchecked. The CDR3 covers 13 residues. Germline values: CDR1 SGHNT, CDR2 YYREEE (reference sequence). The CDR3: CASSETGFYGYTF. The whole variable domain, remainder taken from reference TRBV5-4 and TRBJ1-2, is ETGVTQSPTHLIKTRGQQVTLRCSSQSGHNTVSWYQQALGQGPQFIFQYYREEENGRGNFPPRFSGLQFPNYSSELNVNALELDDSALYLCASSETGFYGYTFGSGTRLTVV.

V is TRBV18 and J is TRBJ2-5; TCRdb returns TRBD2, unconfirmable since there is no DNA. Germline CDR1 is KGHSH and CDR2 is LQKENI. The length of the CDR3 is 15 residues. The CDR3 here is CASSLPQGHQETQYF.

The V and J genes are TRBV3-1 and TRBJ2-2. The CDR3 has 11 residues. Germline CDR1 is LGHDT and CDR2 is YNNKEL (reference sequence). CDR3 residues: CASSQRGELFF.

This chain joins TRBV4-3 and TRBJ2-2. CDR1 is LGHNA, CDR2 YSLEER, per germline. The CDR3 runs to 16 residues. CDR3 residues: CASSRRIGANTGELFF.

The chain recombines TRBV7-6 with TRBJ1-1; TCRdb proposes TRBD1, but this gene call is untestable without DNA. The CDR3 is 17 residues long. CDR1 and CDR2 (germline): SGHVS, FNYEAQ. The chain's CDR3 is CASSQRTGGGGRSEAFF.